A selection of T cell receptor beta chains follows, all from one sample in a study of T cell repertoires in cytomegalovirus infection. In TCRdb, the reads were re-called with MiXCR into one record per CDR3 protein. This sample has some 350,000 distinct CDR3 sequences, with 18% found just once. Sequences were obtained from PBMCs. The receptors come from a human donor in good health (CMV status not recorded). Some clones in this sample may be carry-over from other donors' samples. CDR3s leave out the opening cysteine and the closing phenylalanine or tryptophan. Expanded clones are given a class, and other clones once, few, many or no size at all.

cdr3_length	v_call	clone_size	j_call	cdr3_aa
13	TRBV10-3	many	TRBJ2-5	AISESGGAQETQY
12	TRBV7-9	.	TRBJ2-5	ASSYTGPVGTQY
15	TRBV4-1	many	TRBJ1-4	ASSQRGGGAQGEKLF
12	TRBV7-9	.	TRBJ2-2	ASSFMKGTGELF
10	TRBV7-6	many	TRBJ1-1	ATIWGNTEAF
13	TRBV12-3/TRBV12-4	.	TRBJ2-5	ASSFTQTGQETQY
14	TRBV6-5	few	TRBJ1-3	ASSGTGTASGNTIY
12	TRBV12-3/TRBV12-4	many	TRBJ1-5	ASSYGQGNQPQH
10	TRBV20-1	few	TRBJ1-1	SATTGFSEAF
15	TRBV12-3/TRBV12-4	few	TRBJ2-5	ASSRLAGRGLEETQY
17	TRBV20-1	many	TRBJ2-7	SALPSPPYRDRVGYEQY
14	TRBV2	.	TRBJ2-2	ASRVRGARNPGELF
13	TRBV7-9	many	TRBJ2-7	ASSLVASGVHEQY